This T cell receptor (beta chain) is drawn from a study of beta chain features in type 1 diabetes. Background on the study: Patient and healthy donor groups were alike in age, gender and cell yields. Sorted cell examination encompassed over 90 million cells across all samples. Study-level findings and limits: PCR might pick shorter templates more often, in the same way for patients and controls.

Isolated RNA was reverse transcribed in full, so expressed TCRB transcripts were sequenced. The assay was immunoSEQ multiplex PCR, and TCRdb's table has in-frame clones only and misses some. The sample shows hundreds of thousands of clones, 15% to 19% of them seen only once. This clone turned up a few times. Its target is unknown. Germline lookup yields CDR1 SGHAT and CDR2 FQDESV (reference sequence). The V gene end was trimmed by 2 bases and the J gene end by 5 bases; junction bases not matched to a gene: 9. The CDR3 runs 16 residues. Markers CD45RO/CCR7/CD25/CD127/CD95/CD27 served to sort CD4+ naive, central memory, regulatory and stem cell-like memory cells.

This clonotype was obtained from a man younger than 35 in good health. The specimen sequenced was naive CD4+ T cells from blood. The rearrangement uses TRBV11-1 and TRBJ1-1, with TRBD1 identical over 9 bases. The chain's CDR3 is CASSLKWSGQGTEAFF. The CDR3, as DNA: TGTGCCAGCAGCTTAAAGTGGTCGGGACAGGGAACTGAAGCTTTCTTT.